This paragraph covers one T cell receptor beta chain sequence. What it binds is unknown. The data were taken from a study of cytomegalovirus exposure and HLA in healthy donors. Both 60 Vbeta primers and 13 Jbeta primers went into the PCR. Libraries were prepared by immunoSEQ multiplex PCR; TCRdb keeps only in-frame clonotypes and omits some of them. This table has about 110,000 clones, 70% to 80% appearing once. The CDR3 sequence is 12 residues long. The V end was cut by 6 bases, the J end by 9 bases, with 9 bases between. CDR1 SEHNR and CDR2 FQNEAQ come from the germline V gene (reference sequence). General study results and limits: Using a false discovery rate of 0.05, a later analysis showed that approximately 17,000 TCR beta sequences were associated with HLA alleles.

This clonotype originated in a man aged 55-75 years in good health and CMV-seronegative. What was sequenced was PBMCs. The chain is built from TRBV7-9 and TRBJ1-6; unclear D gene. For the CDR3, the DNA is TGTGCCAGCAGTCCTATACCTTCACCCCTCCACTTT. Residues: CASSPIPSPLHF.